These 22 T cell receptor beta chains originate from one sample sequenced in a study of beta chain features in type 1 diabetes. cDNA synthesis used the whole RNA isolate, giving expressed TCRB sequences. Assay: immunoSEQ multiplex PCR; the TCRdb copy retains only in-frame clones and omits some. The table lists 640,000 or so clones, 11% to 15% of them singletons. Findings of the study overall: There was a moderate but significant shortening of TCRB CDR3s in all four CD4+ subsets of Type 1 diabetes patients.

Which antigens these TCRs recognize remains unknown. Material for sequencing was naive CD4+ T cells from blood. All receptors come from a young man with type 1 diabetes.

This clone was found a few times. The chain employs TRBV5-1 and TRBJ2-1; D ambiguous. The ends were cut back, 0 bases at V and 6 bases at J, with 7 bases in the middle. Germline CDR1 reads SGHRS; CDR2 reads YFSETQ. The CDR3 is 13 residues long. The CDR3 nucleotides read TGCGCCAGCAGCTTGGTAGCTCCCAATGAGCAGTTCTTC. This sequence encodes CASSLVAPNEQFF. The variable domain in full, completed from reference TRBV5-1 and TRBJ2-1, reads KAGVTQTPRYLIKTRGQQVTLSCSPISGHRSVSWYQQTPGQGLQFLFEYFSETQRNKGNFPGRFSGRQFSNSRSEMNVSTLELGDSALYLCASSLVAPNEQFFGPGTRLTVL.

This chain joins TRBV6-5 and TRBJ2-7, with no clear D. The CDR3 consists of 14 residues. Germline CDR1 is MNHEY and CDR2 is SVGAGI. Trimming shortened V by 0 bases and J by 2 bases, and 8 bases separated the two germline ends. The CDR3 coding sequence is TGTGCCAGCAGTTACTCGGTCGGAGCCTACGAGCAGTACTTC. Protein product: CASSYSVGAYEQYF.

This clone has more than one count but fewer than ten. The rearrangement links TRBV25-1 to TRBJ1-2; D is ambiguous. Trimming left V 4 bases short and J 2 bases short, with 14 bases between. CDR3 length: 15 residues. Germline V lookup: CDR1 MGHDK, CDR2 SYGVNS. Here the CDR3 reads CASSALGRANYGYTF. The CDR3 DNA follows: TGTGCCAGCAGTGCCCTGGGTCGGGCCAACTATGGCTACACCTTC.

The V call is TRBV6-5, the J call TRBJ2-2; D is undetermined. CDR3 length: 14 residues. The V end lost 6 bases, the J end lost 2 bases, and 10 bases lay between the germline ends. Germline CDR1 reads MNHEY; CDR2 reads SVGAGI. The CDR3 here is CASSPYSNTGELFF. DNA of the CDR3: TGTGCCAGCAGCCCATACAGTAACACCGGGGAGCTGTTTTTT.

In its sample, this clone was seen a few times. The chain combines TRBV29-1 with TRBJ2-5; tentatively, D is TRBD1 or TRBD2 (5 bases each). Germline V CDR1 and CDR2: SQVTM, ANQGSEA. The CDR3 is 12 residues long. The V end lost 7 bases, the J end lost 2 bases, and 11 bases lay between the germline ends. CDR3 sequence reads: CSAGRLQETQYF. The CDR3 bases are TGCAGCGCGGGACGGCTGCAAGAGACCCAGTACTTC.

This clone was observed a few times. The V gene is TRBV4-3, the J gene TRBJ1-3; possibly TRBD1 for D (5 bases). The CDR3 runs to 16 residues. V was shortened by 0 bases and J by 0 bases, with 9 bases between the two germline ends. Germline lookup yields CDR1 LGHNA and CDR2 YSLEER. CDR3 residues: CASSQDRTISGNTIYF. The CDR3 region has the DNA TGCGCCAGCAGCCAAGATCGGACAATCTCTGGAAACACCATATATTTT.

Many counts were recorded for this clone. The V gene is TRBV10-3, the J gene TRBJ1-2, with 7 positions matching TRBD1. With 2 bases clipped from V and 6 bases from J, the junction kept 3 bases outside the gene matches. The CDR3 extends over 13 amino acids. Germline CDR1 reads ENHRY; CDR2 reads SYGVKD. The CDR3 region is CAISERQGDGYTF. Here the CDR3 DNA reads TGTGCCATCAGTGAGAGACAGGGAGATGGCTACACCTTC.

This chain uses TRBV30 with TRBJ1-4; D call uncertain. CDR3 length: 14 amino acids. Between the trimmed V and J ends, which lost 4 bases and 4 bases, there was a span of 13 bases. Germline loops: CDR1 GTSNPN, CDR2 SVGIG (reference sequence). The CDR3 protein is CAWNLQLDNEKLFF. The CDR3 DNA follows: TGTGCCTGGAACTTACAGCTAGATAATGAAAAACTGTTTTTT.

This sequence joins TRBV29-1 and TRBJ1-1; 7 bases line up with TRBD1. V shed 3 bases and J 8 bases; nucleotides not matched to a gene: 6. The CDR3 runs to 12 residues. Germline CDR1 and CDR2: SQVTM and ANQGSEA. In nucleotides, the CDR3 is TGCAGCGTTGAGCTGGGGGGACAGGAAGCTTTCTTT. It codes for CSVELGGQEAFF.

This clone was seen only a few times. The chain uses TRBV30 and TRBJ2-2; either TRBD1 or TRBD2 may fit D (5 bases each). V lost 4 bases to trimming and J lost 6 bases, with 18 bases between them. The CDR3 spans 15 residues. Germline lookup yields CDR1 GTSNPN and CDR2 SVGIG (reference sequence). CDR3 amino acids: CAWTRRGQGAGELFF. The CDR3 DNA sequence: TGTGCCTGGACCCGCCGCGGGCAGGGCGCCGGGGAGCTGTTTTTT.

This clone has just a few counts. The rearrangement uses TRBV7-2 and TRBJ1-1; no definite D call. Trimming left V 0 bases short and J 4 bases short, with 12 bases between. The CDR3 runs to 15 residues. From germline, CDR1 is SGHTA and CDR2 FQGNSA. CDR3 residues: CASSLARGWSTEAFF. The CDR3 DNA reads TGTGCCAGCAGCTTAGCGCGAGGGTGGAGCACTGAAGCTTTCTTT.

There are a few counts of this clone. This chain connects TRBV2 to TRBJ2-5; D perhaps matches TRBD1 (6 bases). With 7 bases removed from V and 2 bases from J, the gap between germline ends came to 8 bases. The CDR3 is 12 residues long. CDR1 is SNHLY, CDR2 FYNNEI, per germline. In DNA form, the CDR3 reads TGTGCCAGCAACAGGGATCAAGAGACCCAGTACTTC. It yields the protein CASNRDQETQYF.

This clone was seen only a few times. The chain carries TRBV6-6 and TRBJ2-1; 10 bases are a match to TRBD1. Germline V lookup: CDR1 MNHNY, CDR2 SVGAGI (reference sequence). The CDR3 consists of 15 residues. V trimming: 5 bases; J trimming: 3 bases; junction bases outside the gene matches: 4. The CDR3 here is CASSPRTGGYNEQFF. The CDR3 nucleotides are TGTGCCAGCAGTCCGCGGACAGGGGGCTACAATGAGCAGTTCTTC.

This rearrangement joins TRBV18 to TRBJ2-2, with 9 bases aligning to TRBD1. The germline CDR1 and CDR2 sequences are KGHSH and LQKENI. The ends lost 5 bases at V and 3 bases at J; junction bases unmatched: 7. The CDR3 has 16 amino acids. Here the CDR3 DNA reads TGTGCCAGCTCAGAAACCGGGACAGGGTACACCGGGGAGCTGTTTTTT. It encodes CASSETGTGYTGELFF.

In the case of this clone: The identical CDR3 is also encoded by other nucleotide sequences in the sample. The DNA of the CDR3 is TGCAGTGCTTTTCTGGGGGAGACCCAGTACTTC. Encoded protein: CSAFLGETQYF. The rearrangement uses TRBV20-1 and TRBJ2-5; D gene unclear. This CDR3 has 11 residues. The V gene lost 5 bases and the J gene lost 5 bases, with 9 bases spanning the gap. Germline V gene sequence: CDR1 DFQATT, CDR2 SNEGSKA (reference sequence).

In this sample, this clone turned up a few times. V usage is TRBV4-3 and J usage is TRBJ1-2, with TRBD1 matching 9 bases. V trimming: 0 bases; J trimming: 6 bases; junction bases outside the gene matches: 2. Germline CDR1 is LGHNA and CDR2 is YSLEER. There are 14 residues in the CDR3. CDR3 protein: CASSQETGGDGYTF. DNA of the CDR3: TGCGCCAGCAGCCAAGAAACAGGGGGCGATGGCTACACCTTC.

This clone appeared a few times. J is TRBJ1-2 and V is TRBV5-4; D not certain. The CDR3 has 11 amino acids. Germline assignment: CDR1 SGHNT and CDR2 YYREEE (reference sequence). Trimming pared 3 bases from V and 3 bases from J, leaving 3 bases between. This CDR3 reads CASSYDYGYTF. The CDR3 region has the DNA TGTGCCAGCAGCTACGACTATGGCTACACCTTC.

The genes are TRBV11-2 and TRBJ2-5; D unresolved. This CDR3 contains 14 residues. Trimming pared 5 bases from V and 5 bases from J, leaving 15 bases between. The germline V gene has CDR1 SGHAT and CDR2 FQNNGV. The DNA of the CDR3 is TGTGCCAGCAGCATAAGAGCGCTGACGGAGACCCAGTACTTC. Amino acid sequence: CASSIRALTETQYF.

This clone turned up a few times. This chain links TRBV11-2 with TRBJ2-1; D possibly corresponds to TRBD2 (5 bases). The CDR3 has 14 residues. Trimming pared 8 bases from V and 0 bases from J, leaving 11 bases between. The germline V gene encodes CDR1 SGHAT and CDR2 FQNNGV. The CDR3 bases are TGTGCCAGCGGGAGTCTGGGCTCCTACAATGAGCAGTTCTTC. It codes for CASGSLGSYNEQFF.

This clone was seen a handful of times. The V gene is TRBV21-1, the J gene TRBJ2-2. TRBV21-1 is marked as a pseudogene. The CDR3 has 13 amino acids. In DNA, the CDR3 is TGTGCCAGCAGCAAAGTACACACCGGGGAGCTGTTTTTT. As protein: CASSKVHTGELFF.

This clone was counted only a few times. The chain uses TRBV30 and TRBJ2-7; 10 nucleotides agree with TRBD1. Germline V gives CDR1 GTSNPN, CDR2 SVGIG (reference sequence). There are 15 residues in the CDR3. V gave up 2 bases and J gave up 13 bases; unmatched junction bases: 17. Here the CDR3 reads CAWSQLGTGADRPYF. The DNA of the CDR3 is TGTGCCTGGAGTCAGCTCGGGACAGGGGCCGATCGGCCTTACTTC.

The chain combines TRBV29-1 with TRBJ2-1, with D tentatively TRBD1 (6 bases). The length of the CDR3 is 15 residues. Trimming pared 7 bases from V and 1 base from J, leaving 17 bases between. The germline CDR1 and CDR2 sequences are SQVTM and ANQGSEA. This CDR3 is CSATTGLESYNEQFF. For the CDR3, the DNA is TGCAGCGCAACAACAGGGTTAGAGTCCTACAATGAGCAGTTCTTC.